The clone carrying this T cell receptor beta chain was detected many times. Its antigen is unknown. This sample was taken from a study of breast tumors, draining lymph nodes, adjacent tissues. Study-level points and caveats: Luminal-like breast cancer showed significantly higher tumor–nontumor repertoire similarity than basal-like.

TCRdb processed the multiplex PCR reads anew with MiXCR; each CDR3 protein has one entry. The data contain 150,000 to 200,000 distinct CDR3 sequences, approximately 30% of them singletons. This CDR3 has 15 amino acids. Germline values: CDR1 SQVTM, CDR2 ANQGSEA. Unmatched junction bases numbered 9, after V lost 6 bases and J lost 5 bases. Axillary draining lymph nodes of breast cancer patients supplied the node samples. Source material: axillary lymph node tissue. The chain couples TRBV29-1 to TRBJ2-3; 12 nucleotides align to TRBD1. This clonotype originated in a female donor with breast cancer. Some clones in this sample may be carry-over from other donors' samples. CDR3 loop: CSVTGTGGLRDTQYF. DNA for the CDR3: TGCAGCGTCACCGGGACAGGGGGCCTTAGAGATACGCAGTATTTT.